This T cell receptor (beta chain) appears in the sequencing data of a study of T-cell reconstitution after alpha-beta-depleted transplantation in children. The CDR3 sequence is 15 residues long. V lost 5 bases to trimming and J lost 9 bases; unmatched junction nucleotides: 7. Using unique molecular identifiers, the investigators prepared the TCRbeta library. TCRdb used MiXCR to reprocess the PCR reads, holding one entry per CDR3 protein. Here the sample spans 500,000 or so distinct CDR3 sequences, 32% being singletons. This rearrangement joins TRBV12-3 or TRBV12-4 to TRBJ2-1; 13 nucleotides agree with TRBD2. This TCR was recovered from a human donor who donated a stem cell graft to a child with aplastic anemia. Source: PBMCs from the stem cell graft donor, taken from the stem cell graft. In nucleotides, the CDR3 is TGTGCCAGCAGTCCACTAGCGGGAGGGCCGGGTGAGCAGTTCTTC. Encoded protein: CASSPLAGGPGEQFF.